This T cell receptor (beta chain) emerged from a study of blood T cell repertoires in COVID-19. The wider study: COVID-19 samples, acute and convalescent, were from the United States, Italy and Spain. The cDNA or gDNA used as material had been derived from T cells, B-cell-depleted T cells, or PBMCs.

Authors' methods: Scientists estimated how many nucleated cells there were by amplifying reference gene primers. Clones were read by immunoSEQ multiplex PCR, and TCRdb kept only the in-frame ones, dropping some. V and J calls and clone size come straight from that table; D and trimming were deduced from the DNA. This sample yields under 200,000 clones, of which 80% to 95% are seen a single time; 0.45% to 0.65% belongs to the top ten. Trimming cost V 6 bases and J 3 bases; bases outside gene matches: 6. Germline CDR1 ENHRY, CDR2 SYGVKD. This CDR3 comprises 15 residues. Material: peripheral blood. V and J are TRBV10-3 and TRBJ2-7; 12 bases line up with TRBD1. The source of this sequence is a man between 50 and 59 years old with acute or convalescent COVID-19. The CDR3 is CAISAGQGAFYEQYV. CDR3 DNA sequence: TGTGCCATCAGCGCGGGACAGGGGGCATTCTACGAGCAGTACGTC.